This T cell receptor (beta chain) was sequenced for a study of cytomegalovirus exposure and HLA in healthy donors. Study-wide results and caveats: The study listed some 160 cytomegalovirus-associated TCR beta chains. First-cohort TCR clusters tended to co-occur in the 130 or so validation repertoires, a later analysis found.

As to this clone: Its antigen is still unknown.

Among the 120 or so subjects of the validation cohort, separate from the approximately 660-subject first cohort, were the donors. Repertoires were generated with immunoSEQ multiplex PCR, while TCRdb's copy carries only in-frame clones and drops some. In the table there are over 200,000 clones, 87% of which are singletons. CDR1 and CDR2 from the germline V gene are SGHAT and FQNNGV. The CDR3 has 16 amino acids. V shed 4 bases and J 0 bases; nucleotides not matched to a gene: 6. The material sequenced was PBMCs. The receptor was isolated from a woman aged 18 to 35 in good health and CMV-seropositive. The rearrangement joins TRBV11-2 to TRBJ2-1, with 7 bases that match TRBD2. In nucleotides, the CDR3 is TGTGCCAGCAGCTCAATAGCGGGTGACTCCTACAATGAGCAGTTCTTC. Its protein is CASSSIAGDSYNEQFF.